This TCR beta chain came from a study of T-cell memory formation after mild COVID-19. At the level of the study: Each donor largely had its own TCR clusters.

Germline lookup yields CDR1 LGHNA and CDR2 YSLEER. This CDR3 comprises 13 residues. J gave up 6 bases and V 4 bases, and 6 bases lay outside the gene matches. cDNA libraries for TCR alpha and TCR beta, carrying sample barcodes and UMIs, came from 5'RACE with constant-segment primers. Via MiXCR, TCRdb re-called the 5' RACE reads, giving one row per CDR3 protein. The sample contains approximately 250,000 distinct CDR3 sequences, approximately 15% of which appear only once. This clonotype showed up many times. This TCR derives from an adult woman who had mild COVID-19 (a few samples of this study predate the infection). Cell type and time point are not known. Sequences were obtained from PBMCs or a T cell subset sorted from them (not recorded which). The chain uses TRBV4-3 and TRBJ2-7; 7 bases line up with TRBD1. For the CDR3, the DNA is TGCGCCAGCAGCCGCGACAGGGTCAGCGAGCAGTACTTC. It codes for CASSRDRVSEQYF.